This T cell receptor beta chain comes out of a study of regulatory T cells in long-lasting Graves disease (dated by TCRdb to the early 2020s). Context from the whole study: Patients with newly diagnosed Graves' disease had been on antithyroid drugs for under 3 months. Patients with persistent Graves' disease were compared with patients with newly diagnosed Graves' disease using TCR sequencing and RNA sequencing of peripheral blood. The study was registered as a clinical trial and conducted in China. A total of approximately 35 samples underwent TCR sequencing: some 13 from persistent and about 20 from newly diagnosed Graves' disease patients.

Libraries were built with multiplex PCR. Instrument used: Illumina HiSeq 4000. To build TCR beta libraries, CDR3 regions were amplified by Arm-PCR using iRepertoire HTBI primers. PCR products were gel purified before sequencing. The study's own analysis went as follows. A total of fewer than 70 TRBV and 14 TRBJ segments were identified across samples and were used for gene usage analysis of CDR3 amino acid clonotypes. COPE and FqMerger were used to merge filtered high-quality paired reads into contigs. BLAST was used to align contigs to the IMGT TRBV, TRBD and TRBJ reference genes, and CDR3 was defined following IMGT. Any clonotype with a frequency above 0.1% was classified as a highly expanded clone. Repertoire diversity was measured by Shannon entropy, and V-J evenness by the Gini coefficient. Clonotypes shared by more than one individual were considered public. TCRdb reprocessing: public reads trimmed at Q25 with fastp, clones called with MiXCR, in-frame beta chains kept. When rows share a CDR3 protein, they turn into one entry using the most common DNA and genes. TCRdb, not the authors, supplied the V and J calls. In this sample the table shows fewer than 650,000 distinct CDR3 sequences, about 16% of which occur a single time. The top ten hold approximately 12% of the sample.

Concerning this clonotype: Its antigen target is currently unknown. Base qualities are not provided; no much larger clone lies one nucleotide away.

Read against the paper, the sample's time point label means: newly diagnosed GD, antithyroid drugs for less than 3 months. RNA was extracted from PBMCs in TRIzol for both TCR sequencing and RNA sequencing. The diagnosis of Graves' disease followed American Thyroid Association guidelines. Recruitment of patients was carried out at an endocrinology department in Xi'an, China. Each patient gave approximately 8.8 milliliters of peripheral blood, collected in an EDTA anticoagulant tube. Ficoll Paque Plus density gradient separation was used to isolate PBMCs, and no additional T cell sorting was done. An Agilent 2100 Bioanalyzer and agarose gel were used to assess RNA quality, and a NanoDrop 2000 was used to measure RNA concentration. Overall results and qualifications from the work: Compared with newly diagnosed patients, persistent Graves' disease patients had lower TCR Shannon entropy and fewer highly expanded clones, which suggests clonal expansion. More public clonotypes were shared among persistent patients (over 2,500) than among newly diagnosed patients (just under 1,000). Sequencing and analysis were limited to the TCR beta chain. Because the primary lesion, thyroid tissue, could not be accessed, the study looked at peripheral blood alone. As a limitation, the authors acknowledged that the small sample size may reduce accuracy. Preferential use of TRBV28, TRBJ1-2 and TRBJ2-5 was observed in persistent disease, whereas TRBV20-1 and TRBJ2-1 were favored in newly diagnosed disease.

Including cysteine and phenylalanine, the CDR3 has 16 amino acids. The sequence is cut down to CDR3 DNA, 48 bases in frame from base 1. Clipping removes 1 base from V and 2 bases from J, with 8 as the unmatched junction base count. The germline V gene (reference sequence) sets CDR1 to SGHKS and CDR2 to YYEKEE. This sample was shared with a second study, whose subject was T cells in Graves' hyperthyroidism and ophthalmopathy. According to the second study: Stable Graves' hyperthyroidism was defined as no progression to ophthalmopathy during 18 months of follow-up. The hyperthyroidism patients were between 18 and 65 years old and newly diagnosed, with a disease duration of less than 2 months. Any patient with an uncontrolled infection, another autoimmune disease, pregnancy or lactation was excluded. Clinical symptoms, serum thyroxine and TRAb, thyroid ultrasound, and orbital computed tomography formed the basis for the diagnoses. For the first round of RT-PCR on the TCR CDR3, the HTBI primer set was used together with the Qiagen OneStep RT-PCR kit. Most expanded thyroid clonotypes (frequency above 0.001) were also found in blood, which suggests that blood repertoires may mirror thyroid immune responses. A model built on a 13 V-J signature distinguished ophthalmopathy from stable hyperthyroidism, reaching 87.88% sensitivity and about 81% specificity in cross-validation and 80%/75% in testing. In validation, progression to ophthalmopathy was predicted by the model with roughly 71% sensitivity and 72.22% specificity, a median of approximately 6.5 months before onset. To identify distinguishing TCR V-J signatures, a discovery cohort of around 100 patients was used, comprising 43 with Graves' ophthalmopathy and under 60 with stable Graves' hyperthyroidism. Prospective prediction of ophthalmopathy was tested in an independent validation cohort of approximately 19 hyperthyroidism patients and some 17 patients who later progressed to ophthalmopathy. The roughly 94 discovery patients were randomly divided into training and test sets at a 7:3 ratio. In addition, the study compared T-cell repertoires in thyroid tissue and in blood from a handful of Graves' hyperthyroidism patients. After sampling, hyperthyroidism patients received methimazole starting at 30 mg daily, and ophthalmopathy patients received high-dose intravenous methylprednisolone. A second multiplex PCR round built the libraries, followed by size selection and purification. The libraries were sequenced on an Illumina HiSeq2000 using paired-end 100 bp reads. SOAPnuke was used to process the raw data, removing reads that contained adapters or uncalled bases, had a mean Phred below 15, or lacked an exact match to the constant primer or identifier. COPE v1.2.5 was used to merge high-quality paired reads, and clonotypes were defined as unique nucleotide sequences. Clonotypes were aligned to IMGT TRBV, TRBD and TRBJ reference segments using MiTCR v1.1. The analysis included only V-J combinations with a frequency above 0.0001, which together covered around 99% of the repertoires. The TCS score was defined as F50 (clonal expansion) divided by E x V (chaos), with BLOSUM62-based TCRdist calculated between CDR3 peptides within each V-J. Welch's t-statistics and random forest reduced around 550 V-J features to 10 to 15, which were used in a naive Bayes classifier (R e1071). Sample size was not statistically predetermined, and investigators were not blinded to group allocation. TCR Vbeta CDR3 sequencing of 120 to 150 peripheral blood samples (43 ophthalmopathy, about 74 hyperthyroidism and approximately 17 progressor patients) is reported in the paper.

The sequence came from a man younger than 35 with Graves disease. Donor details come from another sample of the same person, matched by shared clones. The chain couples TRBV5-5 to TRBJ2-7, with 8 bases aligning to TRBD1. The specimen was peripheral blood mononuclear cells (PBMCs), collected at new diagnosis, from a patient treated with antithyroid drugs. The sequenced DNA is TGTGCCAGCAGCTTGCCAGGACAGGGAACTACCTACGAGCAGTACTTC. Translation gives CASSLPGQGTTYEQYF.